This TCR beta chain stems from a study of follicular helper T cells after annual influenza vaccination. General study findings and limits: Undersampling of larger non-cTfh compartments could not be excluded.

No donor had influenza vaccine in the prior 6 months; all lived in the community. Per time point, roughly 35-100 mL of blood was sampled. Trimming stripped 3 bases from V and 7 bases from J, with 15 bases between. The CDR3 runs 14 residues. Germline V gene data show CDR1 as MGHDK and CDR2 as SYGVNS. Produced via immunoSEQ multiplex PCR; TCRdb's table is partial and in-frame only. This repertoire shows about 11,000 clones, around four fifths found once; its top ten account for 0.87%. Comments on this clone: Its antigen is not identified.

The source material was CXCR5- memory CD4+ T cells sorted from blood, sampled 6 weeks after influenza vaccination. The rearrangement uses TRBV25-1 and TRBJ1-2; the D is unclear. The receptor was derived from an adult who received the influenza vaccine. In DNA, the CDR3 is TGTGCCAGCAGTGATTCCAGAACCAGTCCTGGCTACACCTTC. Its translation: CASSDSRTSPGYTF.